This entry lists 30 T cell receptor beta chains sequenced from one sample in a study of blood T cell repertoires in COVID-19. TCRdb keeps only in-frame clones here, not all; method: immunoSEQ multiplex PCR. The data contain 150,000 or so clones, more than 75% of them singletons. The sequenced sample consisted of PBMCs or T cells enriched from blood (not recorded which). Every receptor here comes from a woman aged 45-59 years who had recovered from COVID-19.

The rearrangement uses TRBV12-3 or TRBV12-4 and TRBJ2-1; a weak D match, TRBD1 (5 bases). The V and J ends lost 5 bases and 10 bases respectively, with 12 bases between them. This CDR3 has 12 residues. This CDR3 is CASSPRVGEQFF. The CDR3 region has the DNA TGTGCCAGCAGTCCCAGGGTCGGAGAGCAGTTCTTC.

The chain uses TRBV30 and TRBJ1-1; D uncertain. The germline V gene has CDR1 GTSNPN and CDR2 SVGIG (reference sequence). The CDR3 contains 13 residues. The V and J ends lost 0 bases and 0 bases respectively, with 5 bases between them. CDR3: CAWSVLVNTEAFF. The CDR3 bases are TGTGCCTGGAGTGTACTCGTGAACACTGAAGCTTTCTTT.

The CDR3: CASRSAGGNQPQHF. The CDR3 DNA reads TGTGCCAGCAGGAGTGCAGGGGGTAATCAGCCCCAGCATTTT. This chain uses TRBV6-5 with TRBJ1-5; 7 nucleotides align to TRBD1. V trimming: 6 bases; J trimming: 4 bases; junction bases outside the gene matches: 6. CDR3 length: 14 amino acids. The germline CDR1 and CDR2 sequences are MNHEY and SVGAGI.

The J gene is TRBJ2-2, the V gene TRBV29-1; perhaps TRBD1 as D (5 bases). V was clipped by 8 bases and J by 7 bases, with 11 bases between them. The CDR3 has 11 residues. Germline CDR1 SQVTM, CDR2 ANQGSEA. The CDR3 loop reads CSSTVDGELFF. The CDR3 DNA reads as TGCAGCTCGACAGTTGACGGGGAGCTGTTTTTT.

This chain connects TRBV30 to TRBJ2-5, with a weak D call TRBD1 (7 bases). V was shortened by 5 bases and J by 2 bases, with 18 bases between the two germline ends. From germline, CDR1 is GTSNPN and CDR2 SVGIG (reference sequence). The CDR3 extends over 15 amino acids. This chain's CDR3 is CAWGGTELGQETQYF. CDR3 sequence (DNA): TGTGCCTGGGGGGGGACAGAGCTTGGACAAGAGACCCAGTACTTC. Looking up the rest from reference TRBV30 and TRBJ2-5 gives the full variable domain: SQTIHQWPATLVQPVGSPLSLECTVEGTSNPNLYWYRQAAGRGLQLLFYSVGIGQISSEVPQNLSASRPQDRQFILSSKKLLLSDSGFYLCAWGGTELGQETQYFGPGTRLLVL.

This chain joins TRBV6-2 or TRBV6-3 and TRBJ2-5, with 8 bases lining up with TRBD2. Germline CDR1 reads MNHEY; CDR2 reads SVGEGT. This CDR3 region has 13 residues. V dropped 5 bases and J dropped 4; count of bases not matched to a gene: 3. The CDR3 region has the DNA TGTGCCAGCAGTCGGGGGGGCAGAGAGACCCAGTACTTC. As protein: CASSRGGRETQYF.

The chain recombines TRBV11-3 with TRBJ2-3; maybe TRBD1 (5 bases). Germline V gives CDR1 SGHNT, CDR2 YENEEA. CDR3 size: 18 residues. Trimming pared 8 bases from V and 0 bases from J, leaving 24 bases between. CDR3 sequence (DNA): TGTGCCAGCCAAGTCTTTGGGGCCACAAATCCTAGCACAGATACGCAGTATTTT. It is translated as CASQVFGATNPSTDTQYF.

The chain joins TRBV9 to TRBJ1-3, with D unclear. There are 14 residues in the CDR3. The germline gives CDR1 SGDLS, CDR2 YYNGEE. Trimming removed 0 bases from V and 0 bases from J, with 4 bases in between. Written as DNA, the CDR3 is TGTGCCAGCAGCGTAGACGGCTCTGGAAACACCATATATTTT. Residues: CASSVDGSGNTIYF.

The chain is built from TRBV5-1 and TRBJ1-2; TRBD1 matches at 10 bases. The CDR3 is 14 residues long. V lost 4 bases and J lost 7; bases outside the gene matches: 7. The germline CDR1 and CDR2 sequences are SGHRS and YFSETQ. The DNA for the CDR3 is TGCGCCAGCAGCCAGGGACAGGGGACGAGTGGCTACACCTTC. Amino acid sequence: CASSQGQGTSGYTF. Supplemented by reference TRBV5-1 and TRBJ1-2, the full variable domain reads KAGVTQTPRYLIKTRGQQVTLSCSPISGHRSVSWYQQTPGQGLQFLFEYFSETQRNKGNFPGRFSGRQFSNSRSEMNVSTLELGDSALYLCASSQGQGTSGYTFGSGTRLTVV.

The gene calls are TRBV11-2 and TRBJ2-5; the match to TRBD1 covers 7 bases. The junction had 6 bases not matched to a gene; V was cut back by 7 bases and J by 4 bases. Germline CDR1 SGHAT, CDR2 FQNNGV. The CDR3 consists of 13 residues. For the CDR3, the DNA is TGTGCCAGCAACAGGGGAGTAGGAGAGACCCAGTACTTC. Translated, it gives CASNRGVGETQYF.

A few counts support this clone. V is TRBV19 and J is TRBJ2-7; 9 bases align to TRBD1. The CDR3 runs 14 residues. J was trimmed by 6 bases and V by 3 bases; bases with no gene match: 6. Germline values: CDR1 LNHDA, CDR2 SQIVND (reference sequence). The DNA of the CDR3 is TGTGCCAGTAGTATGATTGGGACAGGGTTCGAGCAGTACTTC. Its translation is CASSMIGTGFEQYF.

The rearrangement joins TRBV11-3 to TRBJ1-2; possibly TRBD1 for D (6 bases). The CDR3 runs 16 residues. Looked up from germline, CDR1 is SGHNT and CDR2 is YENEEA. V shed 0 bases and J shed 3 bases, with 14 bases lying between them. The CDR3 nucleotides are TGTGCCAGCAGCTTAGATCAGGGGAGGGCGGACTATGGCTACACCTTC. It specifies CASSLDQGRADYGYTF.

The chain has TRBV18 and TRBJ1-3; 7 bases line up with TRBD1. The CDR3 runs to 16 residues. CDR1 and CDR2 from the germline V gene are KGHSH and LQKENI. With 2 bases clipped from V and 2 bases from J, the junction kept 6 bases outside the gene matches. The CDR3 coding sequence is TGTGCCAGCTCACCAAGGAGACAGGGAACTGGAAACACCATATATTTT. This codes for CASSPRRQGTGNTIYF.

This clone was seen only a few times. The chain has TRBV5-6 and TRBJ1-6; 9 bases line up with TRBD1. V dropped 2 bases and J dropped 10; count of bases not matched to a gene: 7. Germline loops: CDR1 SGHDT, CDR2 YYEEEE. The CDR3 has 15 amino acids. CDR3 coding DNA: TGTGCCAGCAGCTTCTGGGACAGGGAAGGGTCACCCCTCCACTTT. Translation gives CASSFWDREGSPLHF.

The chain carries TRBV19 and TRBJ2-7; 8 bases agree with TRBD1. The CDR3 contains 15 residues. J was trimmed by 0 bases and V by 5 bases; bases with no gene match: 6. Germline V gene sequence: CDR1 LNHDA, CDR2 SQIVND (reference sequence). The CDR3 DNA sequence: TGTGCCAGTAGTCCGCGGACAGGGAGCTCCTACGAGCAGTACTTC. It encodes CASSPRTGSSYEQYF.

The chain joins TRBV5-4 to TRBJ2-5, with D possibly matching TRBD2 (5 bases). Germline V gene sequence: CDR1 SGHNT, CDR2 YYREEE (reference sequence). V was shortened by 7 bases and J by 0 bases, with 16 bases between the two germline ends. This CDR3 has 15 amino acids. The CDR3 is CASLRAGGNQETQYF. As DNA, the CDR3 is TGTGCCAGCCTAAGAGCCGGAGGAAACCAAGAGACCCAGTACTTC. Variable domain in full (rest from reference TRBV5-4 and TRBJ2-5): ETGVTQSPTHLIKTRGQQVTLRCSSQSGHNTVSWYQQALGQGPQFIFQYYREEENGRGNFPPRFSGLQFPNYSSELNVNALELDDSALYLCASLRAGGNQETQYFGPGTRLLVL.

The sample holds a few counts of this clone. The rearrangement joins TRBV5-4 to TRBJ1-1; a weak D match, TRBD1 (5 bases). Germline V gives CDR1 SGHNT, CDR2 YYREEE (reference sequence). Trimming removed 5 bases from V and 2 bases from J, with 10 bases in between. This CDR3 contains 13 residues. CDR3 nucleotide sequence: TGTGCCAGCAGAATGGGGCTCAACACTGAAGCTTTCTTT. Its translation: CASRMGLNTEAFF.

V gene TRBV5-4 combines with J gene TRBJ2-1; 8 nucleotides match TRBD2. With V trimmed by 0 bases and J by 7 bases, 6 bases remained unmatched. This CDR3 has 15 amino acids. The V gene's germline CDR1 is SGHNT and CDR2 YYREEE (reference sequence). The CDR3 bases are TGTGCCAGCAGCTTGGGGGCGGGGGGAGGTAATGAGCAGTTCTTC. Encoded protein: CASSLGAGGGNEQFF.

This clone was observed a few times. The chain recombines TRBV7-9 with TRBJ2-7, with D perhaps TRBD1 (6 bases). Germline V gene sequence: CDR1 SEHNR, CDR2 FQNEAQ (reference sequence). Trimming removed 5 bases at V and 6 bases at J, with 11 bases between. The CDR3 has 12 amino acids. The CDR3: CASSLTGFEQYF. The CDR3 DNA sequence: TGTGCCAGCAGCCTTACAGGGTTCGAGCAGTACTTC.

The genes are TRBV7-2 and TRBJ2-1; 10 bases are shared with TRBD2. The CDR3 runs 15 residues. Per the germline V gene, CDR1 is SGHTA and CDR2 is FQGNSA. Losses at the gene ends were 5 bases for V and 9 bases for J; bases not matched to a gene: 10. CDR3 bases: TGTGCCAGCAGCCAAAAGCGGGGGGGCCAGAGTGAGCAGTTCTTC. Its protein product is CASSQKRGGQSEQFF.

This chain links TRBV6-4 with TRBJ2-2; D remains ambiguous. Germline values: CDR1 MRHNA, CDR2 SNTAGT. The V and J ends lost 6 bases and 6 bases respectively, with 11 bases between them. CDR3 length: 13 amino acids. This CDR3 is CASRAGSAGELFF. CDR3 nucleotides: TGTGCCAGCAGGGCAGGTTCGGCCGGGGAGCTGTTTTTT.

The V gene is TRBV18, the J gene TRBJ2-7; 7 nucleotides align to TRBD2. CDR1 is KGHSH and CDR2 is LQKENI in the germline V gene. The CDR3 is 16 amino acids. V was pared by 0 bases and J by 6 bases, with 11 bases of the junction left unmatched. The CDR3 here is CASSPPGGVRYSEQYF. The DNA for the CDR3 is TGTGCCAGCTCACCACCGGGAGGGGTCCGGTACTCCGAGCAGTACTTC.

Points on this clone: In the same sample, other DNA sequences code for this CDR3. This rearrangement joins TRBV12-3 or TRBV12-4 to TRBJ1-3; no reliable D call. The CDR3 has 13 amino acids. V lost 3 bases to trimming and J lost 0 bases, with 3 bases between them. The CDR3 DNA reads TGTGCCAGCAGTTTTAGCTCTGGAAACACCATATATTTT. Its protein is CASSFSSGNTIYF.

The chain recombines TRBV5-4 with TRBJ2-1, with 7 bases fitting TRBD2. The CDR3 consists of 16 residues. Germline V lookup: CDR1 SGHNT, CDR2 YYREEE (reference sequence). Trimming took 1 base from V and 5 from J; bases not matched to a gene: 9. CDR3 region: CASSLPLGGWDNEQFF. In DNA, the CDR3 is TGTGCCAGCAGCTTGCCCCTGGGGGGGTGGGACAATGAGCAGTTCTTC.

The rearrangement joins TRBV7-3 to TRBJ2-3, with D unresolved. This CDR3 region has 13 residues. Trimming removed 5 bases from V and 3 bases from J, with 9 bases in between. Germline V gene lookup returns CDR1 SGHTA and CDR2 FQGTGA. CDR3 region: CASSRFVTDTQYF. The CDR3 DNA follows: TGTGCCAGCAGCCGTTTCGTAACAGATACGCAGTATTTT.

The rearrangement links TRBV15 to TRBJ2-7; 9 positions agree with TRBD1. The CDR3 contains 17 residues. Per germline, CDR1 LNHNV and CDR2 YYDKDF (reference sequence). With V trimmed by 4 bases and J by 7 bases, 17 bases remained unmatched. CDR3 nucleotide sequence: TGTGCCACCAGCACCGAAAAGGGCGTCGGGACAGGGAAGGAGCAGTACTTC. It encodes CATSTEKGVGTGKEQYF.

The CDR3 sequence: CTSSQDSSPGQWNYGGGELFF. In DNA form, the CDR3 reads TGCACCAGCAGCCAAGATAGCAGCCCGGGACAGTGGAACTACGGGGGCGGGGAGCTGTTTTTT. The chain combines TRBV1 with TRBJ2-2; the DNA was not used to check the table's D call, TRBD1. TRBV1 is deemed a pseudogene. This CDR3 has 21 residues.

The rearrangement links TRBV19 to TRBJ1-1; D is perhaps TRBD1 (5 bases). This CDR3 has 13 amino acids. The V end lost 3 bases, the J end lost 5 bases, and 10 bases lay between the germline ends. The germline V gene encodes CDR1 LNHDA and CDR2 SQIVND (reference sequence). CDR3 nucleotides: TGTGCCAGTAGTATGTGGGAGGGGACTGAAGCTTTCTTT. Translated: CASSMWEGTEAFF.

This clone was found a few times. V gene TRBV7-9 combines with J gene TRBJ1-2, with 7 bases lining up with TRBD1. Germline trimming cut 7 bases from V and 2 bases from J; bases unmatched to any gene: 7. From germline, CDR1 is SEHNR and CDR2 FQNEAQ (reference sequence). The CDR3 covers 14 residues. CDR3 amino acids: CASTPDRENYGYTF. CDR3 sequence (DNA): TGTGCCAGCACCCCCGACAGGGAGAACTATGGCTACACCTTC.

Comments on this clone: Other DNA sequences in this specimen translate into the identical CDR3. The chain uses TRBV30 and TRBJ2-4; D remains unclear. CDR1 is GTSNPN and CDR2 is SVGIG in the germline V gene (reference sequence). With 0 bases removed from V and 0 bases from J, the gap between germline ends came to 6 bases. The CDR3 is made up of 14 amino acids. The CDR3 DNA reads as TGTGCCTGGAGTGTATCACTAGCCAAAAACATTCAGTACTTC. Protein product: CAWSVSLAKNIQYF.